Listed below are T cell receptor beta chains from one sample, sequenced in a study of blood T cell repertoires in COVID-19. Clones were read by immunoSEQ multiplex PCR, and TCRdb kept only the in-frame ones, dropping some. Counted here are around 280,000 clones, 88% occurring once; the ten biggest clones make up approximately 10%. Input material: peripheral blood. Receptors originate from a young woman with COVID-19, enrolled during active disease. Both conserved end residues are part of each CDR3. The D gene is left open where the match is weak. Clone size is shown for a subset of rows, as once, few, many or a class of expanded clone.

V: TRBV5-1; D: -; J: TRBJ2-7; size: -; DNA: TGCGCCAGCAGCCCACAGGTCGTATCCTACGAGCAGTACTTC; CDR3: CASSPQVVSYEQYF
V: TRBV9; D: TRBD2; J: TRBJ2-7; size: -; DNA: TGTGCCAGCAGCGTAACAGCGGGGGACTACGAGCAGTACTTC; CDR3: CASSVTAGDYEQYF
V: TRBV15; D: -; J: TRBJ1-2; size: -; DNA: TGTGCCACCAGCAATACTTATGGCTACACCTTC; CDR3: CATSNTYGYTF
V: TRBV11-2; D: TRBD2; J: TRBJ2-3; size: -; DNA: TGTGCCAGCAGCTTAGAGGGGTTAGCGGGAAGGCGGGATACGCAGTATTTT; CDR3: CASSLEGLAGRRDTQYF
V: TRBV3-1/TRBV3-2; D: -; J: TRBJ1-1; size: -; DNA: TGTGCCAGCAGCCAAGAGGGGCACACTGAAGCTTTCTTT; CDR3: CASSQEGHTEAFF
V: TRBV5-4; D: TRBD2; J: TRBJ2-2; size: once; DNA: TGTGCCAGTACCAGCGGGAGTCCCGGGGAGCTGTTTTTT; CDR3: CASTSGSPGELFF
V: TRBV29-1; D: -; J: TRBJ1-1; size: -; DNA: TGCAGCGTTGGCAGGGGAAGGACTGAAGCTTTCTTT; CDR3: CSVGRGRTEAFF
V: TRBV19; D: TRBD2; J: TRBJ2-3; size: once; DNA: TGTGCCAGTAGTATCGGGACTAGCGGCAGCACAGATACGCAGTATTTT; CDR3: CASSIGTSGSTDTQYF
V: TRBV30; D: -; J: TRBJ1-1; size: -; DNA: TGTGCCTGGAGTCCCAATTCTTGGAGTGAAGCTTTCTTT; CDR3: CAWSPNSWSEAFF
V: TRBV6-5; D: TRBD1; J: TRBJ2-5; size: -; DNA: TGTGCCAGCAGTTGGGACAGACAAGAGACCCAGTACTTC; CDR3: CASSWDRQETQYF
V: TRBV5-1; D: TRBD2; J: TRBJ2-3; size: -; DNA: TGCGCCAGCAGCTTGGACGTAGCGGGACGCCAACGAGATACGCAGTATTTT; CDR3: CASSLDVAGRQRDTQYF
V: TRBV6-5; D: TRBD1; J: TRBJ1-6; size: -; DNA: TGTGCCAGCAGCTCCGGGACAGGGTATTCACCCCTCCACTTT; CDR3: CASSSGTGYSPLHF
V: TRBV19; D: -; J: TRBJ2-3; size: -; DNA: TGTGCCAGTAGTCCACTAGGATTTGACACAGATACGCAGTATTTT; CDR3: CASSPLGFDTDTQYF
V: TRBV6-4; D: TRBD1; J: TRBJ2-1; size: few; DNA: TGTGCCAGCAGTTTCTCAGCGGGACAGGGGAACAATGAGCAGTTCTTC; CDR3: CASSFSAGQGNNEQFF
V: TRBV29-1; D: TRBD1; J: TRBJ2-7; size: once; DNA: TGCACCCGACAGGGGGCCTCCTACGAGCAGTACTTC; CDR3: CTRQGASYEQYF
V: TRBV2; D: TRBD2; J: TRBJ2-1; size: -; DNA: TGTGCCAGCAGTGAAGCGCCGGCGAGGACTAGCGGCTACAATGAGCAGTTCTTC; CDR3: CASSEAPARTSGYNEQFF
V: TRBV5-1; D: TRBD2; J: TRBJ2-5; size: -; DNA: TGCGCCAGCAGCTTGGACACTAGCGGAACGACCCAGTACTTC; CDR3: CASSLDTSGTTQYF
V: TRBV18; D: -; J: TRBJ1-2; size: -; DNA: TGTGCCAGCTCAGAGGCAGCGAGAAACTATGGCTACACCTTC; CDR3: CASSEAARNYGYTF
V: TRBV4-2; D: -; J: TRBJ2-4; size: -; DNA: TGTGCCAGCAGCTCGGCGGGGAGTTTGGCCAAAAACATTCAGTACTTC; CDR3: CASSSAGSLAKNIQYF
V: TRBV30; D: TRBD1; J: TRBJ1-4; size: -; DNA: TGTGCCTGGAGTCCCACAGGGGCGATGAGGGAAAAACTGTTTTTT; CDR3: CAWSPTGAMREKLFF
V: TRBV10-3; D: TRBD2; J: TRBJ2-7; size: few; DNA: TGTGCCATCAGGGGACTAGCGGGAGACGAGCAGTACTTC; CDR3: CAIRGLAGDEQYF
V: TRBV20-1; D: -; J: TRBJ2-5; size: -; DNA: TGCAGTGCTAGTGATAGGCGGTACCAAGAGACCCAGTACTTC; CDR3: CSASDRRYQETQYF
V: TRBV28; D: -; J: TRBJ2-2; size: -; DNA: TGTGCCAGCAGTCCACCGACAGAGAACACCGGGGAGCTGTTTTTT; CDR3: CASSPPTENTGELFF
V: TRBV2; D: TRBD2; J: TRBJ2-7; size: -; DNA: TGTGCCAGCAGTGTTACTAGCGCGTCCTACGAGCAGTACTTC; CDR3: CASSVTSASYEQYF
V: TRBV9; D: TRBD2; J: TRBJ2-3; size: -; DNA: TGTGCCAGCAGCGTCACCGGGACTAGCTTAGACACAGATACGCAGTATTTT; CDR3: CASSVTGTSLDTDTQYF
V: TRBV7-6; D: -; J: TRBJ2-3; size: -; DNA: TGTGCCAGCAGCTTGCCCCTCATACAGGGACCCTCAGGCACAGATACGCAGTATTTT; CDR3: CASSLPLIQGPSGTDTQYF
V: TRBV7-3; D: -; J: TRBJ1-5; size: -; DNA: TGTGCCAGCAGCTTAGGGCCGAATCAGCCCCAGCATTTT; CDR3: CASSLGPNQPQHF
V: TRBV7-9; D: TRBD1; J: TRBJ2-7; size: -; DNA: TGTGCCAGCAGCCGACCGGGACAGACCTACGAGCAGTACTTC; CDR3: CASSRPGQTYEQYF
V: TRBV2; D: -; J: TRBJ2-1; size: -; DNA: TGTGCCAGCATGGACAGCTACAATGAGCAGTTCTTC; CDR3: CASMDSYNEQFF
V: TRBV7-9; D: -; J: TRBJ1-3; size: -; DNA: TGTGCCAGCAGCTTACGTCGGAGCTCTGGAAACACCATATATTTT; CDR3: CASSLRRSSGNTIYF
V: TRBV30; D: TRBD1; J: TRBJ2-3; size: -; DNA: TGTGCCTGGAGTGTACGCCGGGACAGGGTGAAAGATACGCAGTATTTT; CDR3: CAWSVRRDRVKDTQYF
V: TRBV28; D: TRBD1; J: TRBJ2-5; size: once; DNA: TGTGCCAGCAGTACCCCGGGACAGGGAGGAGAGACCCAGTACTTC; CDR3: CASSTPGQGGETQYF
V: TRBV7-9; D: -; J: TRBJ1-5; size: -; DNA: TGTGCCAGCAGCAGCGGGGACCTCGGCAATCAGCCCCAGCATTTT; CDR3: CASSSGDLGNQPQHF
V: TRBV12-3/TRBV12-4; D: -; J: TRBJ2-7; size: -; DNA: TGTGCCAGCAGCCGGACACTGGACTACGAGCAGTACTTC; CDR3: CASSRTLDYEQYF
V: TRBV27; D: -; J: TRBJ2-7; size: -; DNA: TGTGCCAGCGGCAGGGCCCTTTCCTACGAGCAGTACTTC; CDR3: CASGRALSYEQYF
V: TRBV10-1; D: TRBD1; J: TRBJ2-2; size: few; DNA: TGCGCCAGCAGTGAAACAGGGGAACCGACCGGGGAGCTGTTTTTT; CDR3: CASSETGEPTGELFF